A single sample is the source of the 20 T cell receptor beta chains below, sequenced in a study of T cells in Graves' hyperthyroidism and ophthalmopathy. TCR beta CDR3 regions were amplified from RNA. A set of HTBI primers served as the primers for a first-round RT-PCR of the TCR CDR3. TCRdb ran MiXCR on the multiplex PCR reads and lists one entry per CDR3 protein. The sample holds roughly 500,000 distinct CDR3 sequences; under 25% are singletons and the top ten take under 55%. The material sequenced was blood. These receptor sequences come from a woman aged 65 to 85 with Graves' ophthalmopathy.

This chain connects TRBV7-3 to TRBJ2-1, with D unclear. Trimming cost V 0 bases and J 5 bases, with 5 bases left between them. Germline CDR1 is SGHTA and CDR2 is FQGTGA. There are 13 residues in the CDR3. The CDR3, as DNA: TGTGCCAGCAGCTTAACTCCGGACAATGAGCAGTTCTTC. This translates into CASSLTPDNEQFF.

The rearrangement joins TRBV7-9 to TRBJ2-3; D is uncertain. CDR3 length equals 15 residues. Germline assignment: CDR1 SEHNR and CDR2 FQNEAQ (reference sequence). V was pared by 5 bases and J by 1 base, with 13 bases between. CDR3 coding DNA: TGTGCCAGCAGCCTCTTGGGTGGCGGCACAGATACGCAGTATTTT. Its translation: CASSLLGGGTDTQYF. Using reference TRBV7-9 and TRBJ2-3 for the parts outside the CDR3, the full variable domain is DTGVSQNPRHKITKRGQNVTFRCDPISEHNRLYWYRQTLGQGPEFLTYFQNEAQLEKSRLLSDRFSAERPKGSFSTLEIQRTEQGDSAMYLCASSLLGGGTDTQYFGPGTRLTVL.

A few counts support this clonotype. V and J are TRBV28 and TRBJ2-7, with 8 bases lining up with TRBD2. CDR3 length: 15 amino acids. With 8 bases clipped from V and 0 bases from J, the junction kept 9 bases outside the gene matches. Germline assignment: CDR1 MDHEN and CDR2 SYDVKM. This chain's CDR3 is CASGLAGSSSYEQYF. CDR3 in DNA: TGTGCCAGCGGGCTAGCGGGCTCCAGCTCCTACGAGCAGTACTTC.

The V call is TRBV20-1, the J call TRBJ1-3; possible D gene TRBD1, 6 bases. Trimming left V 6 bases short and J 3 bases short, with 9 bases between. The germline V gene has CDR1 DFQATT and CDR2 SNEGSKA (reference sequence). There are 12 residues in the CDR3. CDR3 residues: CSARTDGNTIYF. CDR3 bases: TGCAGTGCCCGGACAGATGGAAACACCATATATTTT.

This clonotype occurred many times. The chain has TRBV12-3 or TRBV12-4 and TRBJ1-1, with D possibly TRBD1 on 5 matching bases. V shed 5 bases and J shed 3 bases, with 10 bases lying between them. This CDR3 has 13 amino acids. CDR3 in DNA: TGTGCCAGCAGTCCCAGGGTTTACACTGAAGCTTTCTTT. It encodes CASSPRVYTEAFF.

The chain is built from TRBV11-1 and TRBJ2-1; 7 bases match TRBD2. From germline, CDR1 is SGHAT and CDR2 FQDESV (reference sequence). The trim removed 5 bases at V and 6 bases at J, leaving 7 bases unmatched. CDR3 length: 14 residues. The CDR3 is CASSQRAGPNEQFF. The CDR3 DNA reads TGTGCCAGCAGCCAAAGAGCGGGACCCAATGAGCAGTTCTTC.

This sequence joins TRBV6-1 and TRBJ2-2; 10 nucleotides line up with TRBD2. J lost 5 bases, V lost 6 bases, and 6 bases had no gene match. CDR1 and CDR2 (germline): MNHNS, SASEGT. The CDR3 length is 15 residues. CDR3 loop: CASSSWTSGTGELFF. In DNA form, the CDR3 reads TGTGCCAGCAGCTCCTGGACTAGCGGAACCGGGGAGCTGTTTTTT.

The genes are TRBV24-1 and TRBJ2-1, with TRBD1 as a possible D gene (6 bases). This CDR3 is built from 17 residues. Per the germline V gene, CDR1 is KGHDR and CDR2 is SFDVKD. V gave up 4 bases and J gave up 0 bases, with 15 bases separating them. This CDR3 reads CATSDPRTVSSYNEQFF. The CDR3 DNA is TGTGCCACCAGTGACCCCCGGACAGTTAGCTCCTACAATGAGCAGTTCTTC.

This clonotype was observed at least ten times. The CDR3 region is CSVAPNSIGSEAFF. The CDR3 DNA reads TGCAGCGTTGCCCCGAACAGTATAGGCTCAGAAGCTTTCTTT. The chain joins TRBV29-1 to TRBJ1-1; D is unclear. This CDR3 is 14 amino acids long. V lost 4 bases and J lost 8, with 20 bases in between. CDR1 is SQVTM and CDR2 is ANQGSEA in the germline V gene.

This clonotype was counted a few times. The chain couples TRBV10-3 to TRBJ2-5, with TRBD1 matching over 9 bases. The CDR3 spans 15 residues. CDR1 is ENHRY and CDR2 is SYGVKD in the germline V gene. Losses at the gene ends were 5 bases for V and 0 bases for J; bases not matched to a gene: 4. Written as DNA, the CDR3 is TGTGCCATCAGTCCGGACAGGGGTAACCAAGAGACCCAGTACTTC. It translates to CAISPDRGNQETQYF.

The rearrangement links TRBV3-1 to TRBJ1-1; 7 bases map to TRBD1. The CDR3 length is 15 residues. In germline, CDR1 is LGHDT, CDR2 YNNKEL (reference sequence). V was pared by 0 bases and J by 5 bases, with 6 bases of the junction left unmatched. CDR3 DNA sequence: TGTGCCAGCAGCCAAGAGGGAGAGGGGGCGACTGAAGCTTTCTTT. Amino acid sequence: CASSQEGEGATEAFF.

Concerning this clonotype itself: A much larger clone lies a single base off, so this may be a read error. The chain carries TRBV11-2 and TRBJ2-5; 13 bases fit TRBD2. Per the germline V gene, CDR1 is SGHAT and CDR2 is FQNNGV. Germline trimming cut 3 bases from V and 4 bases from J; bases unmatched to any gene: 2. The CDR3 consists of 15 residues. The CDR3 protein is CASSFRTSGGETQYF. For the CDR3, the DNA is TGTGCCAGCAGCTTCCGGACTAGCGGGGGAGAGACCCAGTACTTC.

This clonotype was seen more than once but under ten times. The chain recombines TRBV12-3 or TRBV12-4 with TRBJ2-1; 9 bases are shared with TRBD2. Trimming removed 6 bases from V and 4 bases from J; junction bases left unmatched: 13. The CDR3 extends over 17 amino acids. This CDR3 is CASSLSGLAGRYNEQFF. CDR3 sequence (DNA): TGTGCCAGCAGCCTATCCGGCCTAGCGGGAAGATACAATGAGCAGTTCTTC.

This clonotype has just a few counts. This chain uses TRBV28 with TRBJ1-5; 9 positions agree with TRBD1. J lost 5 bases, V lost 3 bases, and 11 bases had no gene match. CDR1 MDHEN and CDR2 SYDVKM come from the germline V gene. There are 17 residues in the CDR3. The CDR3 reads CASSLSGTGIGYQPQHF. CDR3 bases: TGTGCCAGCAGTTTGTCCGGGACAGGGATTGGTTATCAGCCCCAGCATTTT.

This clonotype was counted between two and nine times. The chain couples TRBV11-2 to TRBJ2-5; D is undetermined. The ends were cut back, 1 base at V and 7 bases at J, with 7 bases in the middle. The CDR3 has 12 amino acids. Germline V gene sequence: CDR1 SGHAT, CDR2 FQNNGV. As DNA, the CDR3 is TGTGCCAGCAGCTTAGGTTCGGTGACCCAGTACTTC. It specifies CASSLGSVTQYF.

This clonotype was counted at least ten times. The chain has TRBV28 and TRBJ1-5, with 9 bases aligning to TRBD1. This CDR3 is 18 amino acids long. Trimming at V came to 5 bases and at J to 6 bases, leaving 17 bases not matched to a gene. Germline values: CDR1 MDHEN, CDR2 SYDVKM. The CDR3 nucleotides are TGTGCCAGCAGTCCGACGGACAGGGGATGGAGTAGTGGTCAGCCCCAGCATTTT. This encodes CASSPTDRGWSSGQPQHF.

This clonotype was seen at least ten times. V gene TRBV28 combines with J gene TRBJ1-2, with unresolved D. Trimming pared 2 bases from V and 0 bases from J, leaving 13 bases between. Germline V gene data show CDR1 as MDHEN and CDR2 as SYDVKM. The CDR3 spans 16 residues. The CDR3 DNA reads TGTGCCAGCAGTTTAAGTGGCGTCAGACCTAACTATGGCTACACCTTC. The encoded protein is CASSLSGVRPNYGYTF.

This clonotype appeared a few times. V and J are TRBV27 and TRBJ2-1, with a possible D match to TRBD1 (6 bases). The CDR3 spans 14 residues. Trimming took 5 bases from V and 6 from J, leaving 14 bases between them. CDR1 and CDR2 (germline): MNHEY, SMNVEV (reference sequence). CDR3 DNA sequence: TGTGCCAGCAGTCAACAAACAGGGATCAATGAGCAGTTCTTC. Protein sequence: CASSQQTGINEQFF.

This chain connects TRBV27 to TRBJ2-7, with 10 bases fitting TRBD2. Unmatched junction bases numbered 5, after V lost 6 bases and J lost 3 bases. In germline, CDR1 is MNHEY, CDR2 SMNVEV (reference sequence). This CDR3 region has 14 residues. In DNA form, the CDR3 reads TGTGCCAGCAGGAGACTAGCGGGTTTCTACGAGCAGTACTTC. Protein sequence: CASRRLAGFYEQYF.

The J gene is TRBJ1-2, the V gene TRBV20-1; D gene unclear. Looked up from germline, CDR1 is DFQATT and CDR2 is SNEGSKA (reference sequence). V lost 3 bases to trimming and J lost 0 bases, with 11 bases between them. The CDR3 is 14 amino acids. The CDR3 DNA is TGCAGTGCTAGTTATGCGGGAGCTAACTATGGCTACACCTTC. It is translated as CSASYAGANYGYTF.